These 19 T cell receptor beta chains share one sample of origin, sequenced in a study of blood T cell repertoires in COVID-19. Assay: immunoSEQ multiplex PCR; the TCRdb copy retains only in-frame clones and omits some. Here the sample spans fewer than 200,000 clones, under 90% being singletons. Sequences were obtained from PBMCs or T cells enriched from blood (not recorded which). These receptors all come from a man in his forties or fifties who had recovered from COVID-19.

This sequence joins TRBV3-1 (or the pseudogene TRBV3-2) and TRBJ1-6, with TRBD1 matching 7 bases. Germline values: CDR1 LGHDT, CDR2 YNNKEL (reference sequence). The V segment lost 3 bases and the J segment 6 bases; nucleotides outside the gene matches: 2. The CDR3 runs to 14 residues. The CDR3: CASSQGQTNSPLHF. The CDR3 nucleotides read TGTGCCAGCAGCCAGGGACAGACTAATTCACCCCTCCACTTT.

CDR3 in DNA: TGTGCCAGCAGCGATACAGGGGGAACTGGAAACACCATATATTTT. Translated, it gives CASSDTGGTGNTIYF. The chain recombines TRBV5-6 with TRBJ1-3; TRBD1 matches at 8 bases. Unmatched junction bases numbered 5, after V lost 4 bases and J lost 2 bases. This CDR3 comprises 15 residues. Germline values: CDR1 SGHDT, CDR2 YYEEEE. Looking up the rest from reference TRBV5-6 and TRBJ1-3 gives the full variable domain: DAGVTQSPTHLIKTRGQQVTLRCSPKSGHDTVSWYQQALGQGPQFIFQYYEEEERQRGNFPDRFSGHQFPNYSSELNVNALLLGDSALYLCASSDTGGTGNTIYFGEGSWLTVV.

The J gene is TRBJ1-2, the V gene TRBV19, with 7 bases lining up with TRBD1. The CDR3 consists of 17 residues. Trimming cost V 5 bases and J 3 bases; bases outside gene matches: 15. From germline, CDR1 is LNHDA and CDR2 SQIVND (reference sequence). In DNA, the CDR3 is TGTGCCAGTAGTGCACAGACAGGGAGTCGGGGTTACTATGGCTACACCTTC. This translates into CASSAQTGSRGYYGYTF.

This clone has a handful of counts. CDR3 region: CASSPKRTGANYGYTF. The CDR3 nucleotides read TGTGCCAGCTCACCCAAAAGGACAGGGGCTAACTATGGCTACACCTTC. The rearrangement joins TRBV18 to TRBJ1-2; 9 bases are shared with TRBD1. The V gene end was trimmed by 3 bases and the J gene end by 0 bases; junction bases not matched to a gene: 5. Germline V gene lookup returns CDR1 KGHSH and CDR2 LQKENI. This CDR3 spans 16 amino acids.

This chain connects TRBV5-4 to TRBJ2-7; D may be TRBD1 (5 bases). Germline V gene data show CDR1 as SGHNT and CDR2 as YYREEE (reference sequence). The V end lost 4 bases, the J end lost 4 bases, and 12 bases lay between the germline ends. There are 13 residues in the CDR3. CDR3 sequence reads: CASSHNRKYEQYF. As DNA, the CDR3 is TGTGCCAGCAGCCACAACAGGAAATACGAGCAGTACTTC. The variable domain in full, with the rest retrieved from reference TRBV5-4 and TRBJ2-7, is ETGVTQSPTHLIKTRGQQVTLRCSSQSGHNTVSWYQQALGQGPQFIFQYYREEENGRGNFPPRFSGLQFPNYSSELNVNALELDDSALYLCASSHNRKYEQYFGPGTRLTVT.

V usage is TRBV7-9 and J usage is TRBJ2-3, with TRBD2 matching 7 bases. The CDR3 is 15 amino acids. The junction had 4 bases not matched to a gene; V was cut back by 4 bases and J by 0 bases. Per the germline V gene, CDR1 is SEHNR and CDR2 is FQNEAQ (reference sequence). CDR3 coding DNA: TGTGCCAGCAGCTCTGGACTAGGAAGCACAGATACGCAGTATTTT. It codes for CASSSGLGSTDTQYF.

This chain uses TRBV19 with TRBJ1-1, with TRBD1 matching 10 bases. The V segment lost 2 bases and the J segment 1 base; nucleotides outside the gene matches: 10. Germline V CDR1 and CDR2: LNHDA, SQIVND (reference sequence). The CDR3 runs to 18 residues. The CDR3 here is CASSIKTGTGVENTEAFF. The CDR3 DNA sequence: TGTGCCAGTAGTATAAAAACCGGGACAGGGGTTGAGAACACTGAAGCTTTCTTT.

This chain connects TRBV10-3 to TRBJ2-2, with TRBD1 identical over 8 bases. The germline gives CDR1 ENHRY, CDR2 SYGVKD. With V trimmed by 5 bases and J by 0 bases, 2 bases remained unmatched. CDR3 size: 15 residues. This chain's CDR3 is CAISPGQANTGELFF. CDR3 coding DNA: TGTGCCATCAGTCCGGGACAGGCGAACACCGGGGAGCTGTTTTTT.

This rearrangement joins TRBV7-9 to TRBJ2-3; 12 bases are a match to TRBD2. CDR3 size: 19 residues. After removal of 5 bases from V and 2 bases from J, the junction contained 14 bases not matched to a gene. The V gene's germline CDR1 is SEHNR and CDR2 FQNEAQ (reference sequence). The CDR3 DNA is TGTGCCAGCAGCCCAAGACTAGCGGGGGCCCCTTACCTCACAGATACGCAGTATTTT. This encodes CASSPRLAGAPYLTDTQYF. Complete variable domain (other parts from reference TRBV7-9 and TRBJ2-3): DTGVSQNPRHKITKRGQNVTFRCDPISEHNRLYWYRQTLGQGPEFLTYFQNEAQLEKSRLLSDRFSAERPKGSFSTLEIQRTEQGDSAMYLCASSPRLAGAPYLTDTQYFGPGTRLTVL.

As concerns this clone: This sample includes further DNA sequences coding for the same CDR3. The chain uses TRBV7-2 and TRBJ1-5, with D hard to call. The germline V gene has CDR1 SGHTA and CDR2 FQGNSA. The CDR3 extends over 15 amino acids. Trimming took 0 bases from V and 0 from J, leaving 6 bases between them. The DNA for the CDR3 is TGTGCCAGCAGCTTAGCAGCGTATAGCAATCAGCCCCAGCATTTT. Translating gives CASSLAAYSNQPQHF.

The chain uses TRBV4-3 and TRBJ2-3, with a possible D match to TRBD1 (6 bases). Germline values: CDR1 LGHNA, CDR2 YSLEER. This CDR3 comprises 19 residues. V shed 0 bases and J shed 1 base, with 20 bases lying between them. CDR3 region: CASSQERGRNPGGTDTQYF. CDR3 sequence (DNA): TGCGCCAGCAGCCAAGAGCGAGGGCGCAACCCAGGGGGCACAGATACGCAGTATTTT.

This clone was detected only a few times. The chain couples TRBV10-3 to TRBJ2-7; 7 bases are shared with TRBD1. In germline, CDR1 is ENHRY, CDR2 SYGVKD. The CDR3 has 14 amino acids. V trimming: 6 bases; J trimming: 2 bases; junction bases outside the gene matches: 7. CDR3 loop: CAISDRANTYEQYF. DNA of the CDR3: TGTGCCATCAGCGACAGGGCTAACACCTACGAGCAGTACTTC.

This clone was recorded once. The rearrangement uses TRBV14 and TRBJ1-3; D gene unclear. CDR1 is SGHDN and CDR2 is FVKESK in the germline V gene. CDR3 length: 15 residues. The V gene lost 4 bases and the J gene lost 2 bases, with 12 bases spanning the gap. The CDR3 here is CASSRLAGTGNTIYF. In nucleotides, the CDR3 is TGTGCCAGCAGCCGACTTGCGGGGACTGGAAACACCATATATTTT. The whole variable domain, filled in from reference TRBV14 and TRBJ1-3, reads EAGVTQFPSHSVIEKGQTVTLRCDPISGHDNLYWYRRVMGKEIKFLLHFVKESKQDESGMPNNRFLAERTGGTYSTLKVQPAELEDSGVYFCASSRLAGTGNTIYFGEGSWLTVV.

The chain recombines TRBV19 with TRBJ1-4; the match to TRBD1 covers 8 bases. The CDR3 covers 13 residues. CDR1 is LNHDA, CDR2 SQIVND, per germline (reference sequence). Here the CDR3 DNA reads TGTGGTACCCATGGACAGGGAGGTGAAAAACTGTTTTTT. This codes for CGTHGQGGEKLFF.

The chain employs TRBV6-5 and TRBJ1-5; D not resolved. Germline CDR1 and CDR2: MNHEY and SVGAGI. V gave up 2 bases and J gave up 5 bases, with 10 bases separating them. The CDR3 totals 14 residues. The CDR3 nucleotides are TGTGCCAGCAGTTACGCGGGGTTTGATCAGCCCCAGCATTTT. It is translated as CASSYAGFDQPQHF.

A few counts support this clone. V usage is TRBV4-1 and J usage is TRBJ1-5, with 11 nucleotides matching TRBD1. The CDR3 has 18 residues. Germline CDR1 is MGHRA and CDR2 is YSYEKL. V lost 2 bases to trimming and J lost 2 bases; unmatched junction nucleotides: 8. The CDR3 sequence is CASSQRDRGSKGNQPQHF. CDR3 coding DNA: TGCGCCAGCAGCCAACGGGACAGGGGGTCGAAGGGCAATCAGCCCCAGCATTTT.

Written as DNA, the CDR3 is TGCGCCAGCAGCCAAGGGGGGGGCAAGGGTTTGAATAATTCACCCCTCCACTTT. Protein sequence: CASSQGGGKGLNNSPLHF. The chain has TRBV4-1 and TRBJ1-6, with D possibly being TRBD1 (6 bases). Trimming pared 1 base from V and 5 bases from J, leaving 18 bases between. This CDR3 is built from 18 residues. Germline lookup yields CDR1 MGHRA and CDR2 YSYEKL.

The chain uses TRBV13 and TRBJ2-3, with 13 positions matching TRBD2. The CDR3 spans 16 residues. CDR1 PRHDT and CDR2 FYEKMQ come from the germline V gene (reference sequence). V lost 5 bases, J lost 6 bases, and 8 bases stayed unmatched. The CDR3 nucleotides read TGTGCCAGCAGCCCCACTAGCGGGGGGGCCGGGGATACGCAGTATTTT. This encodes CASSPTSGGAGDTQYF. The whole variable domain, filled in from reference TRBV13 and TRBJ2-3, reads AAGVIQSPRHLIKEKRETATLKCYPIPRHDTVYWYQQGPGQDPQFLISFYEKMQSDKGSIPDRFSAQQFSDYHSELNMSSLELGDSALYFCASSPTSGGAGDTQYFGPGTRLTVL.

The rearrangement uses TRBV5-1 and TRBJ1-2; possible D gene TRBD1, 5 bases. The V gene's germline CDR1 is SGHRS and CDR2 YFSETQ. This CDR3 has 13 residues. The V gene lost 3 bases and the J gene lost 12 bases, with 18 bases spanning the gap. This CDR3 reads CASSWGEGPWNTF. Written as DNA, the CDR3 is TGCGCCAGCAGCTGGGGGGAGGGACCTTGGAACACCTTC.